The rows below give T cell receptor beta chains drawn from one sample of a study of CD8+CD57+ T cells in acquired aplastic anemia. TCRdb analysed the reads with MiXCR anew, one entry per CDR3 protein. Here the sample spans about 270,000 distinct CDR3 sequences, 55% to 60% being singletons. The source material was sorted CD4+, CD8+, or CD8+CD57+ T cells (not recorded which) from PBMCs. These receptors all stem from a human donor with severe aplastic anemia or a healthy control (not recorded which). Both conserved end residues are part of each CDR3. Each record gives: clone size, V gene, D gene, J gene, CDR3 DNA, CDR3 protein. D genes are given only for firm matches. A clone size is listed for some rows: how often the clone was seen (once, few, many), or a class if it is expanded.

many	TRBV20-1	-	TRBJ2-1	TGCAGTGCTAGAGATCTGAGGGGCTCCTACAATGAGCAGTTCTTC	CSARDLRGSYNEQFF
-	TRBV7-3	-	TRBJ1-1	TGTGCCATCTCAAACGGGGGCTTGAACACTGAAGCTTTCTTT	CAISNGGLNTEAFF
few	TRBV5-1	-	TRBJ2-1	TGCGCCAGCAGGACATGGGGTGAGCAGTTCTTC	CASRTWGEQFF
once	TRBV2	-	TRBJ2-7	TGTGCCAGCAGTGAGTACAATGAGCAGTACTTC	CASSEYNEQYF
many	TRBV7-3	-	TRBJ2-6	TGTGCCAGCACCGTGGGTCTGTCTGGGGCCAACGTCCTGACTTTC	CASTVGLSGANVLTF
-	TRBV20-1	-	TRBJ1-2	TGCAGTGCTAGAGATGGGATATCTAACTATGGCTACACCTTC	CSARDGISNYGYTF
many	TRBV7-2	TRBD1	TRBJ2-7	TGTGCCAGCAGCTTACAGGGGGCCGCCGAGCAGTACTTC	CASSLQGAAEQYF
-	TRBV19	-	TRBJ1-3	TGTGCCAGTAGTGAACGTATAGGGGGTGACACCATATATTTT	CASSERIGGDTIYF
-	TRBV7-6	-	TRBJ2-7	TGTGCCAGCAGCCCCGCGGGTTCCTACGAGCAGTACTTC	CASSPAGSYEQYF
-	TRBV7-3	TRBD2	TRBJ2-7	TGTGCCAGCAGCCCGGGGGTTGGGCGGGGGGCCACCTACGAGCAGTACTTC	CASSPGVGRGATYEQYF
-	TRBV20-1	TRBD1	TRBJ1-6	TGCAGTGCTAGAGTGGCAGGGGGCGTCAAAAAACAGCCCCTCCACTTT	CSARVAGGVKKQPLHF
-	TRBV7-9	TRBD2	TRBJ2-1	TGTGCCAGCAGCTTTGGACTAGCGGGTGTGGATGAGCAGTTCTTC	CASSFGLAGVDEQFF
few	TRBV19	-	TRBJ2-4	TGTGCCAGTAGTATACGGAGCTCCCACATTCAGTACTTC	CASSIRSSHIQYF
many	TRBV28	-	TRBJ1-5	TGTGCCAGCAGTTTACGACGGGTCGTCAATCAGCCCCAGCATTTT	CASSLRRVVNQPQHF
-	TRBV29-1	-	TRBJ1-1	TGCAGCGTTGATGGGGACACTGAAGCTTTCTTT	CSVDGDTEAFF
many	TRBV6-5	-	TRBJ1-3	TGTGCCAGCAGTGAACAACCTGCTGGAAACACCATATATTTT	CASSEQPAGNTIYF
-	TRBV20-1	-	TRBJ1-5	TGCAGTGCTAGAGGAAGCAGTTATAGCAATCAGCCCCAGCATTTT	CSARGSSYSNQPQHF
many	TRBV20-1	-	TRBJ1-2	TGCAGTGCTAGGTCTGTAGGGAACTATGGCTACACCTTC	CSARSVGNYGYTF
-	TRBV25-1	-	TRBJ2-3	TGTGCCAGCAGTGAAGAGGATTTAATGAGGGTTACCACAGATACGCAGTATTTT	CASSEEDLMRVTTDTQYF
many	TRBV6-2/TRBV6-3	TRBD1	TRBJ1-3	TGTGCCAGCAGTAGCCAGGGACAGCTTTTCTCTGGAAACACCATATATTTT	CASSSQGQLFSGNTIYF
few	TRBV19	-	TRBJ2-7	TGTGCCAGTAGTCCACAGGACCAGGCCGACGAGCAGTACTTC	CASSPQDQADEQYF
many	TRBV6-1	-	TRBJ1-1	TGTGCCAGCAGTGGTAGAGGCAGCGCAACTGAAGCTTTCTTT	CASSGRGSATEAFF
-	TRBV9	-	TRBJ2-7	TGTGCCAGCAGTGATAAGGCCACTGAGCAGTACTTC	CASSDKATEQYF
-	TRBV7-9	TRBD1	TRBJ1-2	TGTGCCAGCAGCTTAGCTGGCAGGGGGCCGGCTAACTATGGCTACACCTTC	CASSLAGRGPANYGYTF
many	TRBV4-2	TRBD1	TRBJ1-4	TGTGCCAGCAGCCGAGAGACAGGGGCGAAAAATGAAAAACTGTTTTTT	CASSRETGAKNEKLFF
many	TRBV16	-	TRBJ1-1	TGTGCCAGCAGCCAATCGCTAGGGATCACTGAAGCTTTCTTT	CASSQSLGITEAFF
many	TRBV5-1	-	TRBJ2-5	TGCGCCAGCAGAAAATGGACGGAGCAAGAGACCCAGTACTTC	CASRKWTEQETQYF
-	TRBV13	TRBD1	TRBJ1-1	TGTGCCAGCTCGGGACAGGGGCTGAACACTGAAGCTTTCTTT	CASSGQGLNTEAFF
-	TRBV10-3	TRBD1	TRBJ1-1	TGTGCCATCAGTGCAGGGGGCGCGGACACTGGAGCTTTCTTT	CAISAGGADTGAFF
few	TRBV24-1	TRBD1	TRBJ1-2	TGTGCCACCAGTGCCCCCCAAGGACAGGGGGTCGCTGGCTACACCTTC	CATSAPQGQGVAGYTF
many	TRBV29-1	TRBD1	TRBJ1-1	TGCAGCGTTGAAGATGTGTGGACAGGGGGCCCCACTGAAGCTTTCTTT	CSVEDVWTGGPTEAFF
-	TRBV10-3	-	TRBJ2-7	TGTGCCATCAGTGAGGGGATAGGGAGAAACCCCTACGAGCAGTACTTC	CAISEGIGRNPYEQYF
many	TRBV7-2	TRBD2	TRBJ2-1	TGTGCCAGCAGCTTAGCGTGGTTTTCGGGGGGGCTCCACAATGAGCAGTTCTTC	CASSLAWFSGGLHNEQFF
-	TRBV2	-	TRBJ2-3	TGTGCCAGCAGTGAAGGAAGGGGCCGAATCACAGATACGCAGTATTTT	CASSEGRGRITDTQYF
-	TRBV29-1	-	TRBJ2-5	TGCAGCGTTGCCAGGGGATGGCCTCAAGAGACCCAGTACTTC	CSVARGWPQETQYF
many	TRBV20-1	-	TRBJ2-7	TGCAGTGCTAGAGTATCGGGTCTTACCTACGAGCAGTACTTC	CSARVSGLTYEQYF
-	TRBV12-3/TRBV12-4	-	TRBJ1-1	TGTGCCAGCAGCAGATCAGAGCTCGGCACTGAAGCTTTCTTT	CASSRSELGTEAFF
-	TRBV11-3	-	TRBJ2-7	TGTGCCAGCAGCTTGCGCCATACCTACGAGCAGTACTTC	CASSLRHTYEQYF
once	TRBV4-1	-	TRBJ1-1	TGCGCCAGCAGCCAAGCGGGCAGGACCGAAGCTTTCTTT	CASSQAGRTEAFF
-	TRBV7-3	TRBD1	TRBJ2-3	TGTGCCAGCAGCTTAAACGGCAGGGGGCTGGCGTCAGATACGCAGTATTTT	CASSLNGRGLASDTQYF
-	TRBV12-3/TRBV12-4	-	TRBJ1-6	TGTGCCAGCAGTTTACCAGGGAATTCACCCCTCCACTTT	CASSLPGNSPLHF
-	TRBV7-6	TRBD2	TRBJ2-5	TGTGCCAGCAGCTTAGCGCGGACTAGCGGGGGACAATTAGAGACCCAGTACTTC	CASSLARTSGGQLETQYF
-	TRBV9	TRBD1	TRBJ2-5	TGTGCCAGCAGCGCAGCTAGCCACAGGGGAGTGGAGAGCCAGTACTTC	CASSAASHRGVESQYF
-	TRBV7-2	-	TRBJ1-5	TGTGCCAGCAGCGAACAGGGAATTCAGCCCCAGCATTTT	CASSEQGIQPQHF
-	TRBV5-1	-	TRBJ1-1	TGCGCCAGCAGCGATACCGGGACACGCGTTCCCCACACTGAAGCTTTCTTT	CASSDTGTRVPHTEAFF
-	TRBV29-1	-	TRBJ2-5	TGCAGCGTGGGTCCAAACCAAGAGACCCAGTACTTC	CSVGPNQETQYF
many	TRBV6-5	TRBD1	TRBJ1-6	TGTGCCAGCAGTTCCACAACGACAGGGAATTCACCCCTCCACTTT	CASSSTTTGNSPLHF
many	TRBV20-1	-	TRBJ1-2	TGCAGTGCTCCAAAAGAAGGGGGTGGCTACACCTTC	CSAPKEGGGYTF
few	TRBV15	-	TRBJ2-2	TGTGCCACCAGCAGAGATATTGGGGGTACAGGGGAGCTGTTTTTT	CATSRDIGGTGELFF
-	TRBV25-1	-	TRBJ1-1	TGTGCCAGCAGTGAATTAGGGATCCGGGAGGCTGATGAAGCTTTCTTT	CASSELGIREADEAFF
-	TRBV20-1	-	TRBJ2-3	TGCAGTGCTGGTGGGACTCCCAATACGCAGTATTTT	CSAGGTPNTQYF
-	TRBV19	TRBD2	TRBJ2-7	TGTGCCAGTAGTCGTGAGCGGGGGGGCTACGAGCAGTACTTC	CASSRERGGYEQYF
many	TRBV29-1	-	TRBJ2-1	TGCAGCGTTTCAGAGGCGTTCAGGGAGCAGTTCTTC	CSVSEAFREQFF
-	TRBV20-1	-	TRBJ2-7	TGCAGTGCTCTGGCGACGAGCTCCTACGAGCAGTACTTC	CSALATSSYEQYF